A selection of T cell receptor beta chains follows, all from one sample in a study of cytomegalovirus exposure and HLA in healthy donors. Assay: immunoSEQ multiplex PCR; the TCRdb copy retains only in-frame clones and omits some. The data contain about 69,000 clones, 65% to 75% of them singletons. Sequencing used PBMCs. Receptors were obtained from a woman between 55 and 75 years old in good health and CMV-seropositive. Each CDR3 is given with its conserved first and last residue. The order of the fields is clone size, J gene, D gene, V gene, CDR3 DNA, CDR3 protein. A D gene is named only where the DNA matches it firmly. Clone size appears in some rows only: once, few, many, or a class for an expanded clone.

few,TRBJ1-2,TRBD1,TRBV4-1,TGCGCCAGCAGCCACACAAATCGGAGGACAGGGTATGGCTACACCTTC,CASSHTNRRTGYGYTF
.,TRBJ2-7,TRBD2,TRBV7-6,TGTGCCAGCAGCTCCGGCGGGGGGCCGAACTACGAGCAGTACTTC,CASSSGGGPNYEQYF
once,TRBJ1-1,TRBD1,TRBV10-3,TGTGCCATCAAGAAACAGGGGGCAATGGACACTGAAGCTTTCTTT,CAIKKQGAMDTEAFF
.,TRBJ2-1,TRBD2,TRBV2,TGTGCCAGCAGAGGACTAGCGAAGTACAATGAGCAGTTCTTC,CASRGLAKYNEQFF
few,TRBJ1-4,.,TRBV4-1,TGCGCCAGCAGCCAAGATGATAGAGGGGAAAAACTGTTTTTT,CASSQDDRGEKLFF
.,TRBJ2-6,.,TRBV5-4,TGTGCCAGCAGCATTCAGGGGTCTGGGGCCAACGTCCTGACTTTC,CASSIQGSGANVLTF
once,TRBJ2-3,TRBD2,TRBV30,TGTGCCTCGCGGGCTAGCGGGGGGTTGACAGATACGCAGTATTTT,CASRASGGLTDTQYF
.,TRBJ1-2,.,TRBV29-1,TGCAGCGCCCGTAAGCCAGGGGAACCGGGCTATGGCTACACCTTC,CSARKPGEPGYGYTF
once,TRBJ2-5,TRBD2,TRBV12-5,TGTGCTAGTGGTTTGGGACTAGCGGGGCTTCAAGAGACCCAGTACTTC,CASGLGLAGLQETQYF
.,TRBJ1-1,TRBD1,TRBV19,TGTGCCAGTATCGGACAGGCCATGAACACTGAAGCTTTCTTT,CASIGQAMNTEAFF
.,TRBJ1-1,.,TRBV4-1,TGCGCCAGCAGCCAAGGGGGGCTCACTGAAGCTTTCTTT,CASSQGGLTEAFF
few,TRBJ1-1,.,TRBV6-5,TGTGCCGCAAGGCGGACTAACACTGAAGCTTTCTTT,CAARRTNTEAFF
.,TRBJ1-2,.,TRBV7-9,TGTGCCAGCAGCTTAGACGGGAGAGGCTACACCTTC,CASSLDGRGYTF
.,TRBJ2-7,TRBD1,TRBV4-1,TGCGCCAGCAGCCAAGATGGGAGACAGGGGACGATCTCCTACGAGCAGTACTTC,CASSQDGRQGTISYEQYF
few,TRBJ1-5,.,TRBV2,TGTGCCAGCAGTGAAGCGCAGGGTACCAATCAGCCCCAGCATTTT,CASSEAQGTNQPQHF
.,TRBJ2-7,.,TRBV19,TGTGCCAGTAGTACCTCGACAGGTCTCGAGCAGTACTTC,CASSTSTGLEQYF
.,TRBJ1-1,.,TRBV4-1,TGCGCCAGCAGCGGCAGGGGTGGCGCGGGTGAAGCTTTCTTT,CASSGRGGAGEAFF
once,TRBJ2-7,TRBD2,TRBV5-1,TGCGCCAGCAGCCCCACCGCTAGCGGGGGGGCGGGAGAGCAGTACTTC,CASSPTASGGAGEQYF
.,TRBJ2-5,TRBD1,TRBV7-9,TGTGCCAGCAGCTTAGGGTACCGGGACAGGGGTAAAGAGACCCAGTACTTC,CASSLGYRDRGKETQYF
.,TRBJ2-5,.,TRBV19,TGTGCCAGTAGGCAGGGGCCGACAGAGACCCAGTACTTC,CASRQGPTETQYF
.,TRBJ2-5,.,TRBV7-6,TGTGCCAGCAGCTTCGGGATTCAAGAGACCCAGTACTTC,CASSFGIQETQYF
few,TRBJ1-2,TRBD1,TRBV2,TGTGCCAGCATCCTACGGGACAGGGGGCACTATGGCTACACCTTC,CASILRDRGHYGYTF
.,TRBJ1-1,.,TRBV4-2,TGTGCCAGCAGCCACCTACCCACTGAAGCTTTCTTT,CASSHLPTEAFF
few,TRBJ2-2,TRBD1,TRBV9,TGTGCCAGCAGCGGGACAGGGGCAAACACCGGGGAGCTGTTTTTT,CASSGTGANTGELFF
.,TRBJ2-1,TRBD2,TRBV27,TGTGCCAGCAGGGCTAGCGGGTTCTACAATGAGCAGTTCTTC,CASRASGFYNEQFF
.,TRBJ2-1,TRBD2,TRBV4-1,TGCGCCAGCAGCCAATCTAGCGGGGGCAATGAGCAGTTCTTC,CASSQSSGGNEQFF
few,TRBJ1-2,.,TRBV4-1,TGCGCCAGCAGCTCAGCCCCCCGGGGGACGCGTTATGGCTACACCTTC,CASSSAPRGTRYGYTF
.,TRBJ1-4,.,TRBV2,TGTGCCAGCGGATCTTCCCGGAGCAATGAAAAACTGTTTTTT,CASGSSRSNEKLFF
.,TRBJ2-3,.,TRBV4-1,TGCGCCAGCAGCCAAGATCCCGGGAGTACAGATACGCAGTATTTT,CASSQDPGSTDTQYF
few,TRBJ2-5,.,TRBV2,TGTGCCAGCAGTGAGAAAATAATCGGGGAGACCCAGTACTTC,CASSEKIIGETQYF
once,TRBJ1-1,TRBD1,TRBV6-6,TGTGCCAGCACCCGGACAGGGGTCAACACTGAAGCTTTCTTT,CASTRTGVNTEAFF
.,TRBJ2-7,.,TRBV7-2,TGTGCCAGCAGCTTAGGTCGAGCGTGGGAGCAGTACTTC,CASSLGRAWEQYF
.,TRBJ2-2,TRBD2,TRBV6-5,TGTGCCAGCAGTTATCTAGCGGGAGGCACCGGGGAGCTGTTTTTT,CASSYLAGGTGELFF
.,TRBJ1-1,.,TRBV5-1,TGCGCCAGCAGCCTAGGACACGTAAGGGGCACTGAAGCTTTCTTT,CASSLGHVRGTEAFF
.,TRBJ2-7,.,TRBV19,TGTGCCAGTAGTCCAGGGTTTAGCTCCTACGAGCAGTACTTC,CASSPGFSSYEQYF
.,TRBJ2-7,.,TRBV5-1,TGCGCCAGCAGCTTGGAGAACGCGAGGGCGTACGAGCAGTACTTC,CASSLENARAYEQYF
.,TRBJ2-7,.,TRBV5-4,TGTGCCAGCAGCACCCGGGGTTTAACCTACGAGCAGTACTTC,CASSTRGLTYEQYF
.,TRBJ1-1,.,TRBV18,TGTGCCAGCTCACCAGTCCAGGGTAACACTGAAGCTTTCTTT,CASSPVQGNTEAFF
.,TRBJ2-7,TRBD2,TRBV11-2,TGTGCCAGCAGCTTTAGCGGGACCTACGAGCAGTACTTC,CASSFSGTYEQYF
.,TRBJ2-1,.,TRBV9,TGTGCCAGCAGCCCAAACAATGAGCAGTTCTTC,CASSPNNEQFF
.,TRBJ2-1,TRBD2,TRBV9,TGTGCCAGCAGCACAGCGGGGGGATACAATGAGCAGTTCTTC,CASSTAGGYNEQFF
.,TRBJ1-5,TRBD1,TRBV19,TGTGCCAGTAGTGGGGGGACAGTAAGCAATCAGCCCCAGCATTTT,CASSGGTVSNQPQHF
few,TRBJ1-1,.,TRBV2,TGTGCCAGCAGCAAACAGGGAGGGATAAACACTGAAGCTTTCTTT,CASSKQGGINTEAFF
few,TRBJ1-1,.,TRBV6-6,TGTGCCAGCAGCTCTACCGGGGGGGACACTGAAGCTTTCTTT,CASSSTGGDTEAFF
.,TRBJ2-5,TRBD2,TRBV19,TGTGCCAGTAGTATGCGGGAGACGGGAGAGACCCAGTACTTC,CASSMRETGETQYF
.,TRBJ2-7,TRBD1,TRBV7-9,TGTGCCAGCAGCCCCAGTCCCGGGACAGGGATCGAGCAGTACTTC,CASSPSPGTGIEQYF
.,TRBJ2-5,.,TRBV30,TGTGCCTGGAGTCGCGGGACAGCTCAAGAGACCCAGTACTTC,CAWSRGTAQETQYF
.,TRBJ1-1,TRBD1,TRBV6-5,TGTGCCAGCAGTGGGACAGCGAGCATGAACACTGAAGCTTTCTTT,CASSGTASMNTEAFF
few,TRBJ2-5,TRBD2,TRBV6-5,TGTGCCAGCAGCCTTAGCGGGGCCCGCGAGACCCAGTACTTC,CASSLSGARETQYF
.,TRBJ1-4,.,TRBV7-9,TGTGCCAGCAGCTTACAGTCCTCGACTAATGAAAAACTGTTTTTT,CASSLQSSTNEKLFF
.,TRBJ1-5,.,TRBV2,TGTGCCAGCAGTGAATTGGGGGGGCGGATTCAGCCCCAGCATTTT,CASSELGGRIQPQHF
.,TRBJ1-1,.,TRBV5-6,TGTGCCAGCAGCCACAAGGACAGTGAAGCTTTCTTT,CASSHKDSEAFF
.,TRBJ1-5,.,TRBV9,TGTGCCCCCTACTCGGGGGGTCAGCCCCAGCATTTT,CAPYSGGQPQHF
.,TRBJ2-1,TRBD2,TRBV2,TGTGCCAGCAGTGATAGTGTAGCGGGATGGAATGAGCAGTTCTTC,CASSDSVAGWNEQFF
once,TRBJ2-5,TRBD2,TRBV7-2,TGTGCCAGCAGCGATAGCGGGGGGGCTGTCAAGACCCAGTACTTC,CASSDSGGAVKTQYF
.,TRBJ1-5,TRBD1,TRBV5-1,TGCGCCAGCAGCTTACAGGGGGAAGAGCCCCAGCATTTT,CASSLQGEEPQHF
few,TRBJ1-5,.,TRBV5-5,TGTGCCAGCAGCTTGGGATGGGGAGGTCAGCCCCAGCATTTT,CASSLGWGGQPQHF